Listed here are 8 T cell receptor beta chains from one sample, sequenced in a study of T-cell memory formation after mild COVID-19. One entry per CDR3 protein results from TCRdb running MiXCR on the 5' RACE reads. The sample lists 350,000 to 450,000 distinct CDR3 sequences; 20% were seen once. Sequencing was performed on PBMCs or a T cell subset sorted from them (not recorded which). These receptor sequences come from an adult woman who had mild COVID-19 (a few samples of this study predate the infection). Cell type and time point are not known.

The table lists this clonotype with a few counts. The chain has TRBV5-5 and TRBJ1-1; TRBD1 agrees at 10 bases. The V segment lost 1 base and the J segment 4 bases; nucleotides outside the gene matches: 7. This CDR3 has 16 amino acids. Per the germline V gene, CDR1 is SGHKS and CDR2 is YYEKEE (reference sequence). The CDR3, as DNA: TGTGCCAGCAGCTTGACCTGGGACAGGGGTTTCACTGAAGCTTTCTTT. Encoded protein: CASSLTWDRGFTEAFF.

This clonotype was seen only a few times. The chain recombines TRBV29-1 with TRBJ2-5, with TRBD1 as a possible D gene (6 bases). The germline V gene has CDR1 SQVTM and CDR2 ANQGSEA. CDR3 size: 12 residues. V was pared by 4 bases and J by 5 bases, with 11 bases between. CDR3 residues: CSVGSQGETQYF. Here the CDR3 DNA reads TGCAGCGTTGGATCGCAGGGGGAGACCCAGTACTTC.

This clonotype was counted between two and nine times. The V gene is TRBV6-5, the J gene TRBJ2-3; 8 bases agree with TRBD2. CDR3 length: 13 amino acids. Trimming took 7 bases from V and 6 from J; bases not matched to a gene: 6. Germline V gene sequence: CDR1 MNHEY, CDR2 SVGAGI. CDR3 region: CASTIPGGDTQYF. The DNA for the CDR3 is TGTGCCAGCACCATCCCGGGGGGGGATACGCAGTATTTT.

This clonotype was detected a few times. This chain connects TRBV7-2 to TRBJ1-1; possible D gene TRBD1, 5 bases. The CDR3 runs 13 residues. V was shortened by 7 bases and J by 6 bases, with 15 bases between the two germline ends. The germline gives CDR1 SGHTA, CDR2 FQGNSA. The CDR3 spells CASIKGAGSEAFF. The CDR3 DNA reads TGTGCCAGCATCAAAGGGGCAGGGTCTGAAGCTTTCTTT.

This clonotype turned up a few times. The J gene is TRBJ1-2, the V gene TRBV4-2; D not certain. V was shortened by 6 bases and J by 2 bases, with 13 bases between the two germline ends. The CDR3 spans 14 residues. CDR1 is LGHNA and CDR2 is YNFKEQ in the germline V gene. The CDR3 sequence: CASSHTDRNYGYTF. CDR3 sequence (DNA): TGTGCCAGCAGTCACACCGACCGAAACTATGGCTACACCTTC.

The chain uses TRBV6-5 and TRBJ2-1; 10 bases line up with TRBD2. Germline V gene lookup returns CDR1 MNHEY and CDR2 SVGAGI. The V and J ends lost 6 bases and 5 bases, in that order; junction bases with no gene match: 1. The CDR3 runs to 13 residues. The CDR3 DNA is TGTGCCAGCAGCCTAGCGGGGGACAATGAGCAGTTCTTC. This gives the protein CASSLAGDNEQFF.

J is TRBJ2-5 and V is TRBV9; a possible D gene is TRBD1 (5 bases). This CDR3 spans 14 amino acids. The V end lost 0 bases, the J end lost 5 bases, and 11 bases lay between the germline ends. The germline gives CDR1 SGDLS, CDR2 YYNGEE. The CDR3 is CASSVGAGLETQYF. The DNA of the CDR3 is TGTGCCAGCAGCGTAGGTGCAGGGTTGGAGACCCAGTACTTC. Looking up the rest from reference TRBV9 and TRBJ2-5 gives the full variable domain: DSGVTQTPKHLITATGQRVTLRCSPRSGDLSVYWYQQSLDQGLQFLIQYYNGEERAKGNILERFSAQQFPDLHSELNLSSLELGDSALYFCASSVGAGLETQYFGPGTRLLVL.

This chain's CDR3 is CASSYYSRETQYF. CDR3 sequence (DNA): TGTGCCAGCAGTTACTACTCGCGGGAGACCCAGTACTTC. The chain recombines TRBV6-2 or TRBV6-3 with TRBJ2-5; no clear D gene. Germline CDR1 is MNHEY and CDR2 is SVGEGT. The CDR3 contains 13 residues. V lost 1 base and J lost 5, with 8 bases in between.